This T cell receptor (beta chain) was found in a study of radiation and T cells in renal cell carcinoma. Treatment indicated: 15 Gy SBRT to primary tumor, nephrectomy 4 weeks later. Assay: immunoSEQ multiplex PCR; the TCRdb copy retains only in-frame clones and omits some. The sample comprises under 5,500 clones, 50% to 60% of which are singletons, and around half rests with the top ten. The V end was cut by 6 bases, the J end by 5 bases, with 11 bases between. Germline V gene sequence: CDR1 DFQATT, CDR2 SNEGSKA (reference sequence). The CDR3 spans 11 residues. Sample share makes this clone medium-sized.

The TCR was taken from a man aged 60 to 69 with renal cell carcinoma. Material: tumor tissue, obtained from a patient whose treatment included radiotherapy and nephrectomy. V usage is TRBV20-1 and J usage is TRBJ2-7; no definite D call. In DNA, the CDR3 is TGCAGTGCCCCCCTGAACGACGAGCAGTACTTC. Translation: CSAPLNDEQYF.